One and the same sample provided the 17 T cell receptor beta chains below, sequenced in a study of shared clonotypes between healthy human individuals. Measured with immunoSEQ multiplex PCR; TCRdb has only the in-frame clones, and not every one. The table has roughly 2,300,000 clones, around 93% seen once. Source material: naive CD4+ T cells from PBMCs. As to subset: CD45RA+ positively selected. These receptors all come from a young man in good health. Some clones in this sample may be carry-over from other donors' samples.

This clone has only one observation. The chain uses TRBV6-5 and TRBJ2-7; tentatively, D is TRBD1 (5 bases). V was shortened by 5 bases and J by 3 bases, with 11 bases between the two germline ends. Germline CDR1 reads MNHEY; CDR2 reads SVGAGI. The CDR3 length is 13 residues. CDR3 in DNA: TGTGCCAGCAGTGCGGCCAGGGACTACGAGCAGTACTTC. Residues: CASSAARDYEQYF.

This sequence joins TRBV28 and TRBJ1-5; D unclear. The V gene lost 5 bases and the J gene lost 7 bases, with 12 bases spanning the gap. The CDR3 sequence is 13 residues long. The germline CDR1 and CDR2 sequences are MDHEN and SYDVKM. CDR3 coding DNA: TGTGCCAGCAGTCGAGCCCCTCCCCAGCCCCAGCATTTT. Translated: CASSRAPPQPQHF. Supplemented by reference TRBV28 and TRBJ1-5, the full variable domain reads DVKVTQSSRYLVKRTGEKVFLECVQDMDHENMFWYRQDPGLGLRLIYFSYDVKMKEKGDIPEGYSVSREKKERFSLILESASTNQTSMYLCASSRAPPQPQHFGDGTRLSIL.

The chain is built from TRBV7-3 and TRBJ2-3; 7 bases match TRBD1. With V trimmed by 3 bases and J by 8 bases, 5 bases remained unmatched. The CDR3 totals 13 residues. The germline V gene has CDR1 SGHTA and CDR2 FQGTGA. The CDR3 DNA is TGTGCCAGCAGCTTTACTCGACAGGGTACGCAGTATTTT. It translates to CASSFTRQGTQYF.

This chain uses TRBV5-1 with TRBJ2-1, with TRBD1 matching over 10 bases. Per germline, CDR1 SGHRS and CDR2 YFSETQ. The length of the CDR3 is 15 residues. V lost 4 bases to trimming and J lost 9 bases; unmatched junction nucleotides: 10. CDR3 region: CASSMAGTGESEQFF. DNA for the CDR3: TGCGCCAGCAGCATGGCCGGGACAGGGGAATCTGAGCAGTTCTTC.

This rearrangement joins TRBV4-3 to TRBJ2-3; perhaps TRBD2 as D (6 bases). This CDR3 is 17 amino acids long. Germline CDR1 reads LGHNA; CDR2 reads YSLEER. Trimming removed 0 bases from V and 0 bases from J, with 13 bases in between. The DNA for the CDR3 is TGCGCCAGCAGCCAAGATCTCGGCGGGACTAGCACAGATACGCAGTATTTT. This gives the protein CASSQDLGGTSTDTQYF.

This sequence joins TRBV28 and TRBJ2-1; no definite D call. V was cut by 5 bases and J by 8 bases, with 10 bases left in between. This CDR3 is built from 12 residues. Germline-derived CDR1 and CDR2 are MDHEN and SYDVKM. The CDR3 is CASSGAKDEQFF. DNA of the CDR3: TGTGCCAGCAGTGGAGCGAAAGATGAGCAGTTCTTC.

The chain couples TRBV5-1 to TRBJ2-1, with a weak D call TRBD2 (6 bases). Germline V gene sequence: CDR1 SGHRS, CDR2 YFSETQ. The CDR3 contains 15 residues. Between the trimmed V and J ends, which lost 4 bases and 2 bases, there was a span of 13 bases. Here the CDR3 reads CASSHEGGAYNEQFF. The CDR3 DNA is TGCGCCAGCAGCCATGAGGGAGGCGCCTACAATGAGCAGTTCTTC. Combining the CDR3 with reference TRBV5-1 and TRBJ2-1 gives the whole variable domain KAGVTQTPRYLIKTRGQQVTLSCSPISGHRSVSWYQQTPGQGLQFLFEYFSETQRNKGNFPGRFSGRQFSNSRSEMNVSTLELGDSALYLCASSHEGGAYNEQFFGPGTRLTVL.

The chain recombines TRBV19 with TRBJ2-4; perhaps D is TRBD1 or TRBD2 (5 bases each). The germline CDR1 and CDR2 sequences are LNHDA and SQIVND (reference sequence). This CDR3 region has 19 residues. V lost 5 bases and J 0 bases, leaving 23 bases between the germline ends. The CDR3 spells CASSPQAPGPKTAKNIQYF. CDR3 nucleotides: TGTGCCAGTAGTCCTCAAGCCCCGGGACCGAAAACAGCCAAAAACATTCAGTACTTC. The complete variable domain, with remaining parts taken from reference TRBV19 and TRBJ2-4, reads DGGITQSPKYLFRKEGQNVTLSCEQNLNHDAMYWYRQDPGQGLRLIYYSQIVNDFQKGDIAEGYSVSREKKESFPLTVTSAQKNPTAFYLCASSPQAPGPKTAKNIQYFGAGTRLSVL.

The chain employs TRBV29-1 and TRBJ1-1; TRBD1 agrees at 7 bases. Germline lookup yields CDR1 SQVTM and CDR2 ANQGSEA. CDR3 size: 13 residues. V lost 7 bases and J lost 2; bases outside the gene matches: 7. The CDR3 reads CSGTGQHNTEAFF. The CDR3 DNA follows: TGCAGCGGAACGGGACAGCACAACACTGAAGCTTTCTTT. The complete variable domain, with remaining parts taken from reference TRBV29-1 and TRBJ1-1, reads SAVISQKPSRDICQRGTSLTIQCQVDSQVTMMFWYRQQPGQSLTLIATANQGSEATYESGFVIDKFPISRPNLTFSTLTVSNMSPEDSSIYLCSGTGQHNTEAFFGQGTRLTVV.

The chain employs TRBV29-1 and TRBJ2-1; either TRBD1 or TRBD2 may fit D (6 bases each). Trimming pared 1 base from V and 4 bases from J, leaving 14 bases between. The germline gives CDR1 SQVTM, CDR2 ANQGSEA. This CDR3 contains 15 residues. The CDR3 is CSVEGGAGLYNEQFF. The CDR3, as DNA: TGCAGCGTTGAAGGGGGGGCTGGGTTGTACAATGAGCAGTTCTTC.

This chain connects TRBV5-6 to TRBJ1-2; D gene ambiguous. Trimming took 4 bases from V and 4 from J, leaving 14 bases between them. Germline CDR1 is SGHDT and CDR2 is YYEEEE. The CDR3 extends over 14 amino acids. The CDR3 here is CASSEIQLGYGYTF. The CDR3 DNA reads TGTGCCAGCAGCGAAATTCAATTGGGCTATGGCTACACCTTC.

The chain employs TRBV7-9 and TRBJ1-2; 9 nucleotides agree with TRBD1. J lost 8 bases, V lost 2 bases, and 6 bases had no gene match. Germline CDR1 reads SEHNR; CDR2 reads FQNEAQ (reference sequence). The CDR3 has 14 amino acids. DNA for the CDR3: TGTGCCAGCAGCTTACAGGGACAGGGTCTCGGCTACACCTTC. This translates into CASSLQGQGLGYTF.

The V call is TRBV25-1, the J call TRBJ1-2; D not resolved. Germline CDR1 and CDR2: MGHDK and SYGVNS. The CDR3 has 17 residues. V lost 3 bases and J lost 2, with 19 bases in between. The CDR3 sequence is CASSDVGSLLLNYGYTF. CDR3 nucleotide sequence: TGTGCCAGCAGTGACGTGGGCAGTCTCCTATTAAACTATGGCTACACCTTC.

The gene calls are TRBV7-9 and TRBJ2-3, with D possibly matching TRBD2 (6 bases). CDR3 length: 18 residues. With 1 base removed from V and 5 bases from J, the gap between germline ends came to 22 bases. In germline, CDR1 is SEHNR, CDR2 FQNEAQ (reference sequence). The CDR3 protein is CASSLEGSLGGKRDTQYF. CDR3 nucleotide sequence: TGTGCCAGCAGCTTAGAGGGGTCGCTGGGAGGCAAACGAGATACGCAGTATTTT.

V usage is TRBV6-7 and J usage is TRBJ2-6, with D perhaps matching TRBD2 (5 bases). TRBV6-7 belongs to the ORF category, with a function that is uncertain. Trimming pared 0 bases from V and 16 bases from J, leaving 7 bases between. The CDR3 is 11 residues long. Written as DNA, the CDR3 is TGTGCCAGCAGTTACTCCGGGGTTCTGACTTTC. This sequence encodes CASSYSGVLTF.

This sequence joins TRBV28 and TRBJ2-5; D is possibly TRBD1 or TRBD2 (5 bases each). The CDR3 extends over 18 amino acids. The V end was cut by 3 bases, the J end by 1 base, with 21 bases between. Germline V gene data show CDR1 as MDHEN and CDR2 as SYDVKM. In DNA, the CDR3 is TGTGCCAGCAGTTTCGGAAGAGTATGGGGGATTCCCCAAGAGACCCAGTACTTC. Translation gives CASSFGRVWGIPQETQYF.

This chain links TRBV9 with TRBJ2-2; D not certain. V dropped 2 bases and J dropped 6 bases, with 17 bases sitting between them. This CDR3 has 16 amino acids. Per germline, CDR1 SGDLS and CDR2 YYNGEE. In nucleotides, the CDR3 is TGTGCCAGCAGCGTGGTCCCTGAAGTTTTTCCCGGGGAGCTGTTTTTT. It codes for CASSVVPEVFPGELFF.